What follows describes a single T cell receptor beta chain. Which antigen it targets is not known. Base qualities are not provided; no much larger clone lies one nucleotide away. The cohort consisted of 600 or so healthy bone marrow donors. At the time of sampling, every cohort member was nominally healthy, though immune exposures that went unrecorded were likely present. The donor tested CMV seronegative and was one of the 352 seronegative cohort members. Each donor provided a peripheral blood sample, and peripheral blood mononuclear cells were used for TCR beta sequencing. Genomic DNA was extracted from the blood cell samples with the Qiagen DNeasy Blood Extraction Kit. The junction carries 10 bases between V and J, which are trimmed by 5 bases and 2 bases respectively. CDR1 SNHLY and CDR2 FYNNEI were looked up in the germline V gene. Spanning cysteine to phenylalanine, the CDR3 consists of 13 amino acids. The kept DNA is CDR3 alone, 39 bases in frame from the first base.

These data belong to a study of cytomegalovirus exposure and HLA in healthy donors (dated by TCRdb to between 2016 and 2019). With respect to the entire study: According to an earlier analysis of 450 to 650 of the donors, about 179 million T cells yielded 90 million to 130 million unique TCR beta sequences and about 300 Gb of sequence data. An early release that covered about 600 HLA-typed donors contained approximately 300 gigabases of sequencing data and about 84 million unique TCR sequences. Among the roughly 380 genotyped donors, around 81% belonged to the genetic ancestry cluster associated with self-reported Caucasian donors. The study aimed to test whether signatures of past pathogen exposure could be identified by cataloging public T cell receptors. The study profiled the T cell repertoires of more than 500 subjects by immunosequencing and related them to cytomegalovirus serostatus. In addition to the first cohort of around 670 subjects, a separate validation cohort of approximately 130 different subjects was used. The study combined high-throughput TCR immunosequencing, statistical association of individual TCRs with disease status, and machine learning to predict cytomegalovirus infection status. In a later analysis, previously published TCR beta repertoires from 670 or so donors were re-analyzed and high-resolution HLA genotyping was added so that TCR occurrence patterns could be studied. Rather than using new phenotypic data, the later analysis identified candidate immune exposures from TCR beta sequences and from how often those sequences occurred across donors. To decide whether each TCR beta V gene segment behaved as functional or pseudogenic, an earlier analysis of approximately 620 of the donors relied on high-throughput TCR beta sequencing. Donor age, sex, ethnicity and CMV serostatus were collected together with the repertoire data. Genome-wide SNP genotypes for about 55% of the roughly 670 donors were used in a later genetic analysis, which treated that subset as a discovery cohort. Every discovery cohort repertoire had been produced on one sequencing platform. Both class I and class II loci were covered by HLA typing, at four-digit resolution. Typing coverage differed by locus: A, B, C, DRB1 and DQB1 were typed in about 620-630 donors, DQA1 in approximately 520, DPA1 in some 610, and DPB1 in just under 490. Because of strong linkage in the cohort, five DR-DQ haplotypes were treated as single units for association and clustering. Among 398 genotyped donors of the cohort, an average of 235,054 unique TCR beta nucleotide sequences were sequenced per donor, about a sixth of them non-productive.

Libraries came from the immunoSEQ multiplex PCR assay. For the multiplex PCR, a mixture combining 60 forward primers for TCR Vbeta segments and 13 reverse primers for TCR Jbeta segments was used. The CDR3 region of rearranged TCR beta genes was amplified from genomic DNA by a multiplex PCR assay. Amplified TCR beta libraries were sequenced as 87-base-pair reads on the Illumina HiSeq System. The authors' pipeline ran thus. A later analysis tallied around 82 million unique TCR beta chains across the 666 repertoires, and some 10 million of those chains were shared by two or more donors. To remove PCR and sequencing errors, raw reads were error-corrected and collapsed into unique sequences using a nearest-neighbor algorithm that merged closely related sequences. CDR3 sequences were aligned to IMGT reference sequences to assign V, D and J gene segments. Each retained sequence needed at least a six-nucleotide match to both a V gene segment and a J gene segment. A rearrangement was called productive if the CDR3 had no stop codons and remained in frame with V and J, and every other rearrangement was called non-productive. CDR3 was defined by IMGT convention, running from the second conserved V-encoded cysteine to the conserved J-encoded phenylalanine. The earlier analysis of some 580 of the donors excluded any sequence lacking an unambiguous match to a single V gene segment. In an earlier analysis of a few hundred of the donors, V segments were called functional above 56.7% productive rearrangements and were called segregating when the between-donor standard deviation exceeded 5%. To diagnose cytomegalovirus status from the catalog of TCR beta chain sequences, a statistical classification framework was built. A later analysis assigned V and J genes by comparing TCR nucleotide sequences with IMGT/GENE-DB human TR gene sequences. Using the TCRdist pipeline, a later analysis assigned CDR3 sequences along with most-parsimonious VDJ recombination scenarios. In a later analysis, each TCR beta chain was defined by its CDR3 amino acid sequence together with its V-gene family, and reads without a unique V-gene family were excluded. To address suspected cross-contamination and a sequencing artifact, a later analysis removed 450 to 700 highly shared, low-generation-probability nucleotide sequences. A later analysis calculated a clonal expansion index for each public chain from normalized within-repertoire ranks of inferred template counts. In a later analysis, generation probabilities were computed with a VDJ recombination model fitted to out-of-frame rearrangements, and the resulting probabilities were checked against IGoR. Hypergeometric tests were used in a later analysis to score TCR-TCR, TCR-HLA and TCR-CMV co-occurrence, with a repertoire-size bias correction applied to the TCR pairs. To estimate false discovery rates, a later analysis permuted the HLA or CMV assignments 20 times. A later analysis grouped co-occurring TCRs with DBSCAN, adding TCRdist sequence similarity when clustering within HLA-allele-positive subsets. Repertoires with fewer than 30,000 or more than 120,000 public chains, plus five repertoires with anomalous nucleotide sharing, were excluded from co-occurrence clustering. The source is immuneACCESS, and TCRdb retained only in-frame sequences with V and J called. Part of the clones is not carried over; for the studies checked, unresolved V genes explain less than half of this, and the remainder is unexplained. The D gene and trimming were derived from the DNA, and the V and J assignments and clone size from that table. In all, the sample holds 130,000 to 150,000 clones, and 60% to 80% of those were seen once. The ten largest clones represent roughly 0.69% of the sample.

The paper as a whole reports these results and caveats: Some IMGT-functional V segments, including TRBV6-2 and TRBV6-3, could not be told apart with the 87-base-pair reads, so those segments were excluded. A few of the identified cytomegalovirus-associated TCR beta chains were confirmed in vitro to be specific for cytomegalovirus antigens. A further reported finding was that TCR beta sequences accurately predicted the HLA-A and HLA-B alleles for most subjects in the first cohort. Most CMV-associated TCR beta chains appeared to be HLA-restricted in a later analysis, and the HLA associations seemed to be driven largely by CMV exposure. Broadly in line with IMGT annotations, most TCR beta V segments showed up in productive rearrangements about 87% or about 30% of the time in an earlier analysis of around 600 of the donors. In a later analysis, HLA-associated TCR beta chains showed more clonal expansion and lower generation probabilities than non-associated chains that were equally common. A later analysis associated 15,000 to 20,000 TCR beta sequences with specific HLA alleles at a false discovery rate of 0.05. Because HLA typing was unavailable for some donors at each locus, only the typed subset was used in association tests. A total of fewer than 200 TCR beta chains were listed by the study as associated with cytomegalovirus. The earlier analysis of 587 of the donors excluded some 15 rarely observed V segments, including chromosome 9 orphons, because counts were too low. In a later analysis, TCR association rates were found to vary across HLA loci, with the most associated TCRs seen for DRB1 alleles and the fewest for HLA-C alleles. The presence/absence analyses assumed that sequencing depth was roughly uniform across donors, and that assumption may not be true. The only immune exposure information available for the cohort was CMV serostatus. The classifier was reported to diagnose cytomegalovirus status with high specificity and sensitivity in both the original cohort and the validation cohort. An association between a missense DCLRE1C variant and V-gene and J-gene trimming of TCR beta chains was found in a later genetic analysis and replicated in an independent cohort. When HLA alleles, especially DR and DQ, strongly co-occurred, attributing TCR associations to individual alleles was difficult. The authors suggested that the approach could potentially be generalized to other disease states and immunological phenotypes. Across donors, most TCR sequences were observed very rarely, whereas some public TCRs were present in many individuals. Correlated functional status among segregating V segments might be attributable to linkage disequilibrium, but an unknown experimental factor could not be ruled out. Several of the top co-occurrence clusters appeared to be linked to parvovirus B19, influenza, CMV and Epstein-Barr virus, according to a later analysis. Only TCR beta chains were sequenced in this cohort, and the absence of alpha or paired-chain data limited detectable features. A later genetic analysis reported fewer N-insertions in productive TCRs among donors in an Asian-associated ancestry cluster than the roughly 700-donor mean. A group of highly shared sequence variants was considered likely to be a technical artifact of the sequencing pipeline.

The receptor chain draws on TRBV2 and TRBJ2-7, and possibly TRBD1, on 6 matching bases. The sequencing input was PBMCs. This clonotype originated in a male donor in good health and CMV-seronegative. The CDR3 region has the sequence CASSRGHAYEQYF. The DNA sequence follows: TGTGCCAGCAGTAGGGGACATGCCTACGAGCAGTACTTC.